Here is one TCR beta chain with its context. With 5 bases clipped from V and 7 bases from J, the junction kept 11 bases outside the gene matches. CDR1 MDHEN and CDR2 SYDVKM come from the germline V gene. The CDR3 has 16 residues. In the study's own analysis: Estimated nucleated cell counts came from reference gene primer amplification. Sequencing was performed with immunoSEQ multiplex PCR; in TCRdb, only in-frame clones are kept and a portion is missing. Clone size and the V and J calls come from that table; the DNA yielded D and trimming. This table holds 200,000 to 250,000 clones, approximately 80% found once. The sample originates from a study of blood T cell repertoires in COVID-19. In the study overall: Acute and convalescent COVID-19 specimens originated in the United States, Italy and Spain. Nucleic acid was either cDNA or gDNA, and it came from T cells, B-cell-depleted T cells, or PBMCs.

The material sequenced was peripheral blood. The rearrangement joins TRBV28 to TRBJ2-1; 10 bases fit TRBD1. This TCR derives from a woman in her sixties or seventies with acute or convalescent COVID-19. The CDR3 loop reads CASSPRGQGTRNEQFF. CDR3 bases: TGTGCCAGCAGTCCTCGGGGACAGGGGACGAGGAATGAGCAGTTCTTC.